This entry lists 5 T cell receptor beta chains sequenced from one sample in a study of neurological immune-mediated disorders. TCRdb redid the calling of the 5' RACE reads with MiXCR, one entry per CDR3 protein. The sample shows tens of thousands of distinct CDR3 sequences, about 2% of them seen only once. What was sequenced was PBMCs. The receptors stem from a woman in her 40s with multiple sclerosis.

The sample holds many counts of this clonotype. V gene TRBV18 combines with J gene TRBJ1-6, with 7 nucleotides matching TRBD1. This CDR3 comprises 15 residues. CDR1 and CDR2 (germline): KGHSH, LQKENI. The trim removed 5 bases at V and 7 bases at J, leaving 8 bases unmatched. The CDR3 spells CASSSDRVGNSPLHF. In DNA form, the CDR3 reads TGTGCCAGCTCAAGCGACAGGGTAGGCAATTCACCCCTCCACTTT.

At least ten counts were recorded for this clonotype. The chain has TRBV5-1 and TRBJ2-1; 11 positions agree with TRBD2. The junction had 3 bases not matched to a gene; V was cut back by 3 bases and J by 4 bases. The germline V gene has CDR1 SGHRS and CDR2 YFSETQ. The CDR3 extends over 15 amino acids. CDR3 protein: CASSSASGGYNEQFF. In nucleotides, the CDR3 is TGCGCCAGCAGCTCTGCTAGCGGGGGGTACAATGAGCAGTTCTTC.

This clonotype was counted ten times or more. This sequence joins TRBV20-1 and TRBJ2-3; 8 bases agree with TRBD2. With V trimmed by 3 bases and J by 4 bases, 9 bases remained unmatched. The CDR3 has 15 residues. In germline, CDR1 is DFQATT, CDR2 SNEGSKA (reference sequence). CDR3 region: CSASKSGGAADTQYF. The CDR3 DNA reads TGCAGTGCTAGTAAATCGGGAGGGGCCGCAGATACGCAGTATTTT.

In its sample, this clonotype was seen many times. The chain has TRBV20-1 and TRBJ1-4; D not resolved. V was cut by 0 bases and J by 6 bases, with 5 bases left in between. This CDR3 is built from 12 residues. Germline V lookup: CDR1 DFQATT, CDR2 SNEGSKA (reference sequence). The CDR3 DNA follows: TGCAGTGCTAGAGATCTGGATGAAAAACTGTTTTTT. Translation gives CSARDLDEKLFF.

The sample holds many counts of this clonotype. This chain links TRBV5-1 with TRBJ1-5; the match to TRBD1 covers 10 bases. The CDR3 contains 16 residues. J was trimmed by 3 bases and V by 4 bases; bases with no gene match: 7. CDR1 SGHRS and CDR2 YFSETQ come from the germline V gene. CDR3 sequence: CASSLGQGVSNQPQHF. The CDR3 DNA is TGCGCCAGCAGCCTCGGACAGGGGGTTTCCAATCAGCCCCAGCATTTT. Based on the CDR3 plus reference TRBV5-1 and TRBJ1-5, the full variable domain is KAGVTQTPRYLIKTRGQQVTLSCSPISGHRSVSWYQQTPGQGLQFLFEYFSETQRNKGNFPGRFSGRQFSNSRSEMNVSTLELGDSALYLCASSLGQGVSNQPQHFGDGTRLSIL.